The 23 T cell receptor beta chains reported below all come from one sample, sequenced in a study of shared clonotypes between healthy human individuals. Method: immunoSEQ multiplex PCR; TCRdb's copy keeps in-frame clones and lacks some. Counted here are 2,500,000 or so clones, roughly nine tenths occurring once; the ten biggest clones make up more than 0.12%. The sample was naive CD4+ T cells sorted from blood. The subset: CD45RA+ positively selected. The receptors stem from a man in his late teens or twenties in good health.

The CDR3: CASSHTGVVTEAFF. The CDR3 DNA sequence: TGTGCCAGCAGCCACACAGGGGTCGTCACTGAAGCTTTCTTT. The rearrangement links TRBV5-6 to TRBJ1-1; 7 positions agree with TRBD1. Germline CDR1 reads SGHDT; CDR2 reads YYEEEE. The length of the CDR3 is 14 residues. J lost 4 bases, V lost 4 bases, and 7 bases had no gene match.

This chain uses TRBV19 with TRBJ2-2; tentative D call: TRBD2 (5 bases). Germline V lookup: CDR1 LNHDA, CDR2 SQIVND (reference sequence). CDR3 length equals 15 residues. V was clipped by 5 bases and J by 3 bases, with 13 bases between them. The chain's CDR3 is CASSSPGGHTGELFF. CDR3 in DNA: TGTGCCAGTAGTTCTCCGGGCGGGCACACCGGGGAGCTGTTTTTT.

A few counts support this clone. The chain couples TRBV30 to TRBJ1-1, with D hard to call. This CDR3 comprises 14 residues. CDR1 GTSNPN and CDR2 SVGIG come from the germline V gene (reference sequence). Trimming stripped 0 bases from V and 1 base from J, with 9 bases between. The CDR3 spells CAWSVPGSNTEAFF. The CDR3 nucleotides are TGTGCCTGGAGTGTACCGGGGTCGAACACTGAAGCTTTCTTT.

The gene calls are TRBV11-2 and TRBJ2-3; D remains ambiguous. CDR1 is SGHAT, CDR2 FQNNGV, per germline. This CDR3 region has 11 residues. Trimming left V 1 base short and J 7 bases short, with 3 bases between. The CDR3 coding sequence is TGTGCCAGCAGCTTAGGCTATACGCAGTATTTT. Encoded protein: CASSLGYTQYF.

This chain links TRBV12-5 with TRBJ1-4; 7 positions agree with TRBD1. Per the germline V gene, CDR1 is LGHNT and CDR2 is FRNRAP. Trimming cost V 4 bases and J 1 base; bases outside gene matches: 9. This CDR3 region has 17 residues. CDR3 protein: CASGWRARGLTNEKLFF. In DNA form, the CDR3 reads TGTGCTAGTGGTTGGAGGGCCAGGGGGTTAACTAATGAAAAACTGTTTTTT.

In regard to this clone: Other DNA sequences in the same sample also yield this CDR3. The genes are TRBV29-1 and TRBJ2-7; D is ambiguous. The CDR3 runs 10 residues. The V and J ends lost 7 bases and 3 bases respectively, with 7 bases between them. Germline V gives CDR1 SQVTM, CDR2 ANQGSEA. CDR3 amino acids: CSAGDYEQYF. In nucleotides, the CDR3 is TGCAGCGCTGGAGACTACGAGCAGTACTTC.

CDR3 amino acids: CASRGQGVSGELFF. As DNA, the CDR3 is TGTGCCAGCAGAGGACAGGGGGTCAGCGGGGAGCTGTTTTTT. The V and J genes are TRBV25-1 and TRBJ2-2; 10 bases map to TRBD1. This CDR3 contains 14 residues. Per germline, CDR1 MGHDK and CDR2 SYGVNS. The V gene end was trimmed by 6 bases and the J gene end by 7 bases; junction bases not matched to a gene: 5.

J is TRBJ2-1 and V is TRBV2, with D possibly being TRBD2 (6 bases). The CDR3 has 16 residues. The V gene lost 2 bases and the J gene lost 2 bases, with 13 bases spanning the gap. Germline V gene sequence: CDR1 SNHLY, CDR2 FYNNEI. The CDR3 protein is CASSEKAGRPYNEQFF. The DNA of the CDR3 is TGTGCCAGCAGTGAAAAGGCGGGACGCCCCTACAATGAGCAGTTCTTC.

This chain joins TRBV5-3 and TRBJ2-5, with D maybe TRBD1 (5 bases). TRBV5-3 is assigned to the ORF class and has an uncertain function. The CDR3 consists of 10 residues. CDR3 region: CDTGLQTQYF. The CDR3 coding sequence is TGTGACACAGGCTTGCAGACCCAGTACTTC.

V is TRBV2 and J is TRBJ2-3, with 9 positions matching TRBD1. This CDR3 has 17 residues. V lost 7 bases and J lost 2; bases outside the gene matches: 13. CDR1 is SNHLY and CDR2 is FYNNEI in the germline V gene. The CDR3 spells CASNRGHSSQTTDTQYF. In DNA form, the CDR3 reads TGTGCCAGCAACAGGGGGCATTCTTCCCAAACCACAGATACGCAGTATTTT.

The chain joins TRBV7-2 to TRBJ2-2; D is uncertain. V was cut by 4 bases and J by 1 base, with 10 bases left in between. The length of the CDR3 is 15 residues. Germline lookup yields CDR1 SGHTA and CDR2 FQGNSA. The CDR3 region is CASSSMAGNTGELFF. For the CDR3, the DNA is TGTGCCAGCAGCTCAATGGCAGGGAACACCGGGGAGCTGTTTTTT.

With respect to this clone: Other DNA sequences from this sample encode an identical CDR3 as well. The CDR3 sequence is CASSLASGRGNEQFF. CDR3 bases: TGCGCCAGCAGCTTGGCTAGCGGGAGAGGAAATGAGCAGTTCTTC. The J gene is TRBJ2-1, the V gene TRBV5-1; 10 bases are a match to TRBD2. The CDR3 is 15 amino acids. CDR1 and CDR2 (germline): SGHRS, YFSETQ. J lost 7 bases, V lost 0 bases, and 4 bases had no gene match.

This clone was detected once. The genes are TRBV4-3 and TRBJ2-3; 9 bases align to TRBD1. Germline V gene lookup returns CDR1 LGHNA and CDR2 YSLEER. The V and J ends lost 3 bases and 3 bases, in that order; junction bases with no gene match: 10. The CDR3 is 17 residues long. The CDR3 DNA is TGCGCCAGCAGCCATGGAACTCGACAGGGGGGGACAGATACGCAGTATTTT. Its protein is CASSHGTRQGGTDTQYF.

J is TRBJ2-5 and V is TRBV7-2; 7 nucleotides match TRBD2. The ends lost 6 bases at V and 4 bases at J; junction bases unmatched: 11. Per the germline V gene, CDR1 is SGHTA and CDR2 is FQGNSA. CDR3 length: 15 amino acids. The CDR3 reads CASRAAGAVRETQYF. CDR3 nucleotides: TGTGCCAGCAGGGCGGCGGGAGCGGTCAGAGAGACCCAGTACTTC.

This clone has only a few counts. The V call is TRBV2, the J call TRBJ1-1; D might be TRBD1 (5 bases). V lost 2 bases and J lost 5, with 9 bases in between. The CDR3 sequence is 13 residues long. Per germline, CDR1 SNHLY and CDR2 FYNNEI. The CDR3 coding sequence is TGTGCCAGCAGTGAACGGGGGGAGACTGAAGCTTTCTTT. It is translated as CASSERGETEAFF.

The chain links TRBV5-1 to TRBJ1-1; perhaps TRBD1 as D (6 bases). CDR1 is SGHRS, CDR2 YFSETQ, per germline. V was trimmed by 4 bases and J by 0 bases, leaving 13 bases between them. The CDR3 runs 15 residues. The CDR3 is CASSPRTVMNTEAFF. CDR3 DNA: TGCGCCAGCAGCCCTAGGACAGTAATGAACACTGAAGCTTTCTTT.

The chain joins TRBV11-2 to TRBJ1-1, with D possibly being TRBD1 (5 bases). The V gene lost 1 base and the J gene lost 5 bases, with 14 bases spanning the gap. Germline V gene data show CDR1 as SGHAT and CDR2 as FQNNGV. The CDR3 covers 15 residues. The CDR3 DNA is TGTGCCAGCAGCTTAGTGCAGGGAAGGGGAACTGAAGCTTTCTTT. Amino acids: CASSLVQGRGTEAFF.

The V call is TRBV2, the J call TRBJ1-3; maybe TRBD1 (6 bases). V dropped 6 bases and J dropped 4 bases, with 10 bases sitting between them. The germline gives CDR1 SNHLY, CDR2 FYNNEI. This CDR3 has 13 residues. The CDR3 protein is CASRGGQGNTIYF. CDR3 DNA: TGTGCCAGCAGAGGGGGGCAAGGAAACACCATATATTTT.

The chain combines TRBV7-2 with TRBJ1-2, with 7 bases identical to TRBD1. The junction had 8 bases not matched to a gene; V was cut back by 5 bases and J by 8 bases. The germline V gene has CDR1 SGHTA and CDR2 FQGNSA. This CDR3 region has 13 residues. The CDR3 DNA reads TGTGCCAGCAGCACAGACAGGGAGTACGGCTACACCTTC. Its protein product is CASSTDREYGYTF.

V and J are TRBV7-9 and TRBJ2-6; D unresolved. The germline gives CDR1 SEHNR, CDR2 FQNEAQ (reference sequence). Trimming stripped 5 bases from V and 0 bases from J, with 20 bases between. The CDR3 runs to 19 residues. CDR3 loop: CASSRKRTDLFSGANVLTF. DNA of the CDR3: TGTGCCAGCAGCCGCAAGAGGACGGATCTTTTCTCTGGGGCCAACGTCCTGACTTTC. The whole variable domain, remainder taken from reference TRBV7-9 and TRBJ2-6, is DTGVSQNPRHKITKRGQNVTFRCDPISEHNRLYWYRQTLGQGPEFLTYFQNEAQLEKSRLLSDRFSAERPKGSFSTLEIQRTEQGDSAMYLCASSRKRTDLFSGANVLTFGAGSRLTVL.

This clone has just a few counts. The J gene is TRBJ1-1, the V gene TRBV6-5, with 8 bases matching TRBD1. Germline assignment: CDR1 MNHEY and CDR2 SVGAGI. J lost 4 bases, V lost 6 bases, and 4 bases had no gene match. The CDR3 sequence is 13 residues long. CDR3 nucleotide sequence: TGTGCCAGCAGCCAACAGGGGGGCACTGAAGCTTTCTTT. Encoded protein: CASSQQGGTEAFF.

The chain employs TRBV18 and TRBJ2-7; TRBD1 might be the D (5 bases). The length of the CDR3 is 13 residues. Trimming left V 1 base short and J 4 bases short, with 8 bases between. The germline V gene encodes CDR1 KGHSH and CDR2 LQKENI. CDR3 region: CASSPQGKYEQYF. CDR3 sequence (DNA): TGTGCCAGCTCACCACAGGGGAAGTACGAGCAGTACTTC.

The V call is TRBV5-1, the J call TRBJ2-7; perhaps D is TRBD1 or TRBD2 (5 bases each). Trimming took 4 bases from V and 3 from J, leaving 17 bases between them. CDR1 SGHRS and CDR2 YFSETQ come from the germline V gene. This CDR3 contains 15 residues. The CDR3 protein is CASSHTLAQGYEQYF. The CDR3 DNA sequence: TGCGCCAGCAGCCACACGCTAGCTCAGGGCTACGAGCAGTACTTC.